This T cell receptor (beta chain) comes out of a study of blood T cell repertoires in COVID-19. Overall study: The study drew acute and convalescent COVID-19 samples from the United States, Italy and Spain.

As handled by the study authors: The assay estimated nucleated cells by amplifying reference gene primers. Only in-frame clones appear in the TCRdb table, and some are missing; sequencing was by immunoSEQ multiplex PCR. Clone size and V and J calls were adopted from that table, with D and trimming inferred from the DNA. The table has roughly 350,000 clones, around 87% seen once. Deletions cut 0 bases from V and 5 bases from J, with 11 bases between. The CDR3 is 14 residues long. Germline assignment: CDR1 SGDLS and CDR2 YYNGEE. The sequenced sample was peripheral blood. The gene calls are TRBV9 and TRBJ1-2; no reliable D call. This sequence originates from a woman between 50 and 59 years old with COVID-19, enrolled during active disease. The DNA for the CDR3 is TGTGCCAGCAGCGTAGGCTCAGGCTCATATGGCTACACCTTC. Translated: CASSVGSGSYGYTF.